These 19 T cell receptor beta chains came from one sample sequenced in a study of identical twins. TCRdb redid the calling of the 5' RACE reads with MiXCR, one entry per CDR3 protein. The sample lists a few hundred thousand distinct CDR3 sequences, 9.5% seen once, with about 7.1% in the top ten. The sample was also linked to a second study, of yellow fever vaccine responses in identical twins.

The specimen sequenced was CD8+ T cells sorted from blood. The source is a woman aged 18 to 35 in good health.

The chain couples TRBV30 to TRBJ1-1; D perhaps matches TRBD1 (6 bases). V was cut by 8 bases and J by 0 bases, with 10 bases left in between. CDR1 is GTSNPN and CDR2 is SVGIG in the germline V gene (reference sequence). CDR3 length equals 12 residues. In DNA form, the CDR3 reads TGTGCCACGGACAGAATGAACACTGAAGCTTTCTTT. Translating gives CATDRMNTEAFF.

This clonotype has only a few counts. The V call is TRBV28, the J call TRBJ1-2, with 8 bases fitting TRBD1. V shed 10 bases and J 4 bases; nucleotides not matched to a gene: 17. Germline CDR1 and CDR2: MDHEN and SYDVKM. CDR3 length equals 16 residues. The CDR3 coding sequence is TGTGCCACGGGGGGACAGGCTGAAGGGGCCGTCTATGGCTACACCTTC. Its translation is CATGGQAEGAVYGYTF.

Here the CDR3 DNA reads TGCAGTGCTAGTTCTCTAGCGGGGGGGGTCTACGAGCAGTACTTC. Translated, it gives CSASSLAGGVYEQYF. This sequence joins TRBV20-1 and TRBJ2-7; 12 bases align to TRBD2. Trimming removed 3 bases from V and 3 bases from J; junction bases left unmatched: 6. CDR1 is DFQATT and CDR2 is SNEGSKA in the germline V gene (reference sequence). The CDR3 spans 15 residues.

This chain connects TRBV7-8 to TRBJ2-3; D may correspond to TRBD1 or TRBD2 (5 bases each). CDR1 SGHVS and CDR2 FQNEAQ come from the germline V gene. The CDR3 contains 13 residues. V lost 1 base, J lost 5 bases, and 7 bases lay in between. The CDR3 region is CASSLVGEDTQYF. The CDR3 DNA reads as TGTGCCAGCAGCTTAGTGGGGGAAGATACGCAGTATTTT.

At least ten counts were recorded for this clonotype. The chain uses TRBV12-3 or TRBV12-4 and TRBJ2-7, with D possibly being TRBD1 or TRBD2 (5 bases each). V was cut by 6 bases and J by 1 base, with 22 bases left in between. The CDR3 is 17 amino acids. The CDR3 DNA sequence: TGTGCCAGCAGCCTTTTTATGGGACCGCTTACATCCTACGAGCAGTACTTC. Protein sequence: CASSLFMGPLTSYEQYF.

This clonotype has a count of ten or more. This rearrangement joins TRBV7-8 to TRBJ1-1; D is unclear. V dropped 5 bases and J dropped 6 bases, with 13 bases sitting between them. The CDR3 loop spans 13 amino acids. Germline values: CDR1 SGHVS, CDR2 FQNEAQ. Here the CDR3 reads CASSELETAEAFF. CDR3 nucleotide sequence: TGTGCCAGCAGCGAGCTTGAAACCGCTGAAGCTTTCTTT.

DNA for the CDR3: TGTGCCAGCAGCCAAGCCCCAGATGAGCGGGGATCCTACAATGAGCAGTTCTTC. Residues: CASSQAPDERGSYNEQFF. The rearrangement uses TRBV11-1 and TRBJ2-1; the match to TRBD2 covers 7 bases. The CDR3 covers 18 residues. J lost 1 base, V lost 5 bases, and 14 bases had no gene match. Germline assignment: CDR1 SGHAT and CDR2 FQDESV (reference sequence). The full variable domain, in which reference TRBV11-1 and TRBJ2-1 provide the parts outside the CDR3, is EAEVAQSPRYKITEKSQAVAFWCDPISGHATLYWYRQILGQGPELLVQFQDESVVDDSQLPKDRFSAERLKGVDSTLKIQPAELGDSAMYLCASSQAPDERGSYNEQFFGPGTRLTVL.

In this sample, this clonotype turned up a few times. V is TRBV6-2 or TRBV6-3 and J is TRBJ2-7, with 9 bases identical to TRBD1. The CDR3 length is 15 residues. The V gene end was trimmed by 5 bases and the J gene end by 5 bases; junction bases not matched to a gene: 10. CDR1 and CDR2 from the germline V gene are MNHEY and SVGEGT. This chain's CDR3 is CASSPDGTGFHEQYF. The DNA for the CDR3 is TGTGCCAGCAGTCCCGATGGGACAGGGTTCCACGAGCAGTACTTC.

This chain uses TRBV7-9 with TRBJ2-1; perhaps TRBD1 as D (5 bases). The CDR3 runs 16 residues. The V end was cut by 0 bases, the J end by 6 bases, with 15 bases between. Germline V gene sequence: CDR1 SEHNR, CDR2 FQNEAQ (reference sequence). The CDR3 DNA reads TGTGCCAGCAGCTTAGCGTGGGCAGGGAAGGTCAATGAGCAGTTCTTC. Its protein is CASSLAWAGKVNEQFF.

The chain has TRBV20-1 and TRBJ2-7; no firm D call. V shed 0 bases and J shed 0 bases, with 9 bases lying between them. Germline-derived CDR1 and CDR2 are DFQATT and SNEGSKA (reference sequence). CDR3 length equals 14 residues. The CDR3 DNA reads TGCAGTGCTAGAGATACGTCCACCTCCTACGAGCAGTACTTC. It encodes CSARDTSTSYEQYF.

In its sample, this clonotype was seen many times. The chain uses TRBV29-1 and TRBJ1-2, with a weak D call TRBD1 (6 bases). V was pared by 5 bases and J by 7 bases, with 14 bases between. The germline gives CDR1 SQVTM, CDR2 ANQGSEA. This CDR3 is 12 amino acids long. CDR3 nucleotides: TGCAGCGTTCCGGGGGCCCGAGGTGGCTACACCTTC. It codes for CSVPGARGGYTF.

This clonotype was seen ten or more times. This chain uses TRBV7-9 with TRBJ2-5; maybe TRBD2 (6 bases). This CDR3 spans 13 amino acids. CDR1 is SEHNR and CDR2 is FQNEAQ in the germline V gene (reference sequence). Trimming stripped 5 bases from V and 5 bases from J, with 12 bases between. In DNA, the CDR3 is TGTGCCAGCAGCGCCCCGGGGGATGAGACCCAGTACTTC. Translation: CASSAPGDETQYF.

The chain carries TRBV4-3 and TRBJ2-1; no clear D gene. This CDR3 comprises 10 residues. V was shortened by 0 bases and J by 14 bases, with 5 bases between the two germline ends. Germline V gene sequence: CDR1 LGHNA, CDR2 YSLEER. CDR3: CASSQEPEFF. Written as DNA, the CDR3 is TGCGCCAGCAGCCAAGAACCAGAGTTCTTC.

This clonotype was counted at least ten times. This chain joins TRBV14 and TRBJ2-1, with D unclear. The CDR3 sequence is 13 residues long. Trimming removed 6 bases from V and 3 bases from J, with 9 bases in between. Germline CDR1 SGHDN, CDR2 FVKESK. Here the CDR3 reads CASSELNYNEQFF. For the CDR3, the DNA is TGTGCCAGCAGTGAACTAAACTACAATGAGCAGTTCTTC.

This clonotype was observed at least ten times. This chain joins TRBV6-1 and TRBJ1-1; perhaps TRBD1 as D (6 bases). CDR1 is MNHNS, CDR2 SASEGT, per germline. Trimming removed 8 bases from V and 0 bases from J, with 16 bases in between. The CDR3 is 15 residues long. The CDR3 sequence is CASATGWGMNTEAFF. For the CDR3, the DNA is TGTGCCAGCGCTACAGGGTGGGGTATGAACACTGAAGCTTTCTTT.

The J gene is TRBJ2-7, the V gene TRBV20-1, with D unresolved. The CDR3 covers 15 residues. Germline CDR1 DFQATT, CDR2 SNEGSKA (reference sequence). V was trimmed by 2 bases and J by 0 bases, leaving 14 bases between them. The CDR3 DNA follows: TGCAGTGCTAGACAGTACGACGGAAGCTCCTACGAGCAGTACTTC. This codes for CSARQYDGSSYEQYF.

In this sample, this clonotype turned up a few times. V gene TRBV4-3 combines with J gene TRBJ2-7; no clear D gene. Germline CDR1 LGHNA, CDR2 YSLEER. The CDR3 is 14 residues long. Deletions cut 0 bases from V and 4 bases from J, with 10 bases between. CDR3 sequence reads: CASSQDRQRYEQYF. The CDR3 DNA is TGCGCCAGCAGCCAAGACAGGCAAAGATACGAGCAGTACTTC.

V and J are TRBV6-2 or TRBV6-3 and TRBJ2-5; 7 bases are a match to TRBD1. Trimming took 2 bases from V and 2 from J; bases not matched to a gene: 5. CDR1 MNHEY and CDR2 SVGEGT come from the germline V gene. The CDR3 consists of 15 residues. In DNA form, the CDR3 reads TGTGCCAGCAGTTACAACGACAGGGTACAAGAGACCCAGTACTTC. It translates to CASSYNDRVQETQYF.

This clonotype has at least ten counts. The chain links TRBV4-2 to TRBJ2-1, with TRBD1 matching over 8 bases. The CDR3 is 14 amino acids. V lost 0 bases, J lost 9 bases, and 4 bases stayed unmatched. CDR1 and CDR2 from the germline V gene are LGHNA and YNFKEQ. CDR3 sequence: CASSQESGTGEQFF. The CDR3 bases are TGTGCCAGCAGCCAAGAGTCGGGGACAGGTGAGCAGTTCTTC.